Many counts were recorded for the clone carrying this T cell receptor beta chain. The data were taken from a study of T cell repertoires in cytomegalovirus infection. The CDR3 runs to 16 residues. Germline assignment: CDR1 MNHNS and CDR2 SASEGT. The junction had 13 bases not matched to a gene; V was cut back by 8 bases and J by 3 bases. MiXCR was run by TCRdb on the reads, yielding one entry per CDR3 protein. This sample has just over 300,000 distinct CDR3 sequences; around a sixth occur once, and the top ten carry more than 10%. The sample consisted of PBMCs. J is TRBJ2-1 and V is TRBV6-1; the match to TRBD1 covers 7 bases. The source of this sequence is a human donor in good health (CMV status not recorded). Some clones in this sample may be carry-over from other donors' samples. In nucleotides, the CDR3 is TGTGCCAGCCCCCCGCTTGAGACAGGGAACTACAATGAGCAGTTCTTC. Its protein is CASPPLETGNYNEQFF.